This T cell receptor (beta chain) was recorded in a study of cytomegalovirus exposure and HLA in healthy donors. Regarding the study as a whole: An analysis done earlier found most TCR beta V segments productive about 90% or about 30% of the time.

13 Jbeta primers and 60 Vbeta primers were used for the PCR. This table comes from immunoSEQ multiplex PCR, and its TCRdb copy is limited to in-frame clones, with some not included. The table records roughly 120,000 clones, roughly four fifths of them present only once. Germline V gene sequence: CDR1 SGDLS, CDR2 YYNGEE. The CDR3 is made up of 13 amino acids. V gave up 3 bases and J gave up 5 bases, with 11 bases separating them. A note on this clone: Its specificity is unknown.

The chain recombines TRBV9 with TRBJ2-5; perhaps TRBD2 as D (5 bases). The TCR sequence derives from a male donor in good health and CMV-seropositive. The sample taken for sequencing was PBMCs. Here the CDR3 reads CASSATPGETQYF. CDR3 nucleotides: TGTGCCAGCAGCGCTACCCCGGGGGAGACCCAGTACTTC. The whole variable domain, filled in from reference TRBV9 and TRBJ2-5, reads DSGVTQTPKHLITATGQRVTLRCSPRSGDLSVYWYQQSLDQGLQFLIQYYNGEERAKGNILERFSAQQFPDLHSELNLSSLELGDSALYFCASSATPGETQYFGPGTRLLVL.